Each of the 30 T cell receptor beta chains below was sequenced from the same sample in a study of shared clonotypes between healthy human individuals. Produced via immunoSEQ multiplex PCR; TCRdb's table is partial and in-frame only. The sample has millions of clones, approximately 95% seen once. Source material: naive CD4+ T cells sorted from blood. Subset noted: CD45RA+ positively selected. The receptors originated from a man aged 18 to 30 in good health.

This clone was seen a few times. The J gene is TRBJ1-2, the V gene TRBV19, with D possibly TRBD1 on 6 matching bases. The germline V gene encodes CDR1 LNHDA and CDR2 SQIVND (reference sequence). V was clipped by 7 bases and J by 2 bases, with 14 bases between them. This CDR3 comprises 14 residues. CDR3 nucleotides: TGTGCCAGTAACGCAGGGGTCGTCAACTATGGCTACACCTTC. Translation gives CASNAGVVNYGYTF.

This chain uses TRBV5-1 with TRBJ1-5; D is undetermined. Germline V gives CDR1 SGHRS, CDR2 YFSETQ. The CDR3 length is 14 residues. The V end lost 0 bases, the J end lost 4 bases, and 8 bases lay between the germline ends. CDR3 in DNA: TGCGCCAGCAGCTTGGGGGGTGCGAATCAGCCCCAGCATTTT. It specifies CASSLGGANQPQHF.

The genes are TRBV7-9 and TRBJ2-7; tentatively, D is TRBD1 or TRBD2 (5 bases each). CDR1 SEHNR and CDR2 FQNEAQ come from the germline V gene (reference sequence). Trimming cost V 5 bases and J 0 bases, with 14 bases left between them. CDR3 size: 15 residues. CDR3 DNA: TGTGCCAGCAGCCCACTGGGGGATTACTCCTACGAGCAGTACTTC. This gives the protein CASSPLGDYSYEQYF.

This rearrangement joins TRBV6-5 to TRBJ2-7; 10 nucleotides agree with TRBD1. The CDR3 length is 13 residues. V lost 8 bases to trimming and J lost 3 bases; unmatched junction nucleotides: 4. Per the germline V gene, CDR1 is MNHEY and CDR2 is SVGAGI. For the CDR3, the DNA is TGTGCCAGCGGTAGGACAGGGGGCTACGAGCAGTACTTC. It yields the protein CASGRTGGYEQYF.

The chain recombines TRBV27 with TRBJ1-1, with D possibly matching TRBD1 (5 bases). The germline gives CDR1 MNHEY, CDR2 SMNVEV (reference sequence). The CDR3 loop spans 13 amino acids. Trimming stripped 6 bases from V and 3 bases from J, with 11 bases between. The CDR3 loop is CASRRGTDTEAFF. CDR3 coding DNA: TGTGCCAGCAGGCGCGGGACGGACACTGAAGCTTTCTTT.

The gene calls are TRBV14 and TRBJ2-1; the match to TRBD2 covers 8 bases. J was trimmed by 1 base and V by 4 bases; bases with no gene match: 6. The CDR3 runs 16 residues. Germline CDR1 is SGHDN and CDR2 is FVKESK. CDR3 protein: CASSLLTGGSYNEQFF. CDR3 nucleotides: TGTGCCAGCAGCCTCCTTACGGGAGGGTCCTACAATGAGCAGTTCTTC.

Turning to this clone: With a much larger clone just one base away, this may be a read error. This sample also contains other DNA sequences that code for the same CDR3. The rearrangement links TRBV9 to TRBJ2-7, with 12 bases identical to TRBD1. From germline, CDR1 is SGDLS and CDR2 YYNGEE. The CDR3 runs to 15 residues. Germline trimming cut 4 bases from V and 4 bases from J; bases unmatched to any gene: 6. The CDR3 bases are TGTGCCAGCAGCCTCCGGGACAGGGGGCCTTACGAGCAGTACTTC. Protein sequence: CASSLRDRGPYEQYF.

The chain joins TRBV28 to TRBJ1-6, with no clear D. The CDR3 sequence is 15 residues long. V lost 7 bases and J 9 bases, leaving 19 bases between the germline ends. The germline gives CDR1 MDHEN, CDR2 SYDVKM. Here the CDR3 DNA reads TGTGCCAGCACCGAAGCAAGTGGGGAAAGTTCACCCCTCCACTTT. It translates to CASTEASGESSPLHF.

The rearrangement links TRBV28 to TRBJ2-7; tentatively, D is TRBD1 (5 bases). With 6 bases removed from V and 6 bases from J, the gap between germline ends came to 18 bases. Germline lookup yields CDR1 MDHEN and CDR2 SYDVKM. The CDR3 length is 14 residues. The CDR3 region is CASSRVPDRREQYF. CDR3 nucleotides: TGTGCCAGCAGCCGAGTTCCAGACAGACGCGAGCAGTACTTC. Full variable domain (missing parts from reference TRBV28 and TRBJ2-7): DVKVTQSSRYLVKRTGEKVFLECVQDMDHENMFWYRQDPGLGLRLIYFSYDVKMKEKGDIPEGYSVSREKKERFSLILESASTNQTSMYLCASSRVPDRREQYFGPGTRLTVT.

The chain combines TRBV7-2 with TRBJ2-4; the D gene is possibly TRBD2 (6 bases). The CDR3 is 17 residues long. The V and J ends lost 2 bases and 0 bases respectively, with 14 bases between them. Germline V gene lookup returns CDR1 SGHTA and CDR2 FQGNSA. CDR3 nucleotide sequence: TGTGCCAGCAGCTTAATCCATAGCGGCCTAGCCAAAAACATTCAGTACTTC. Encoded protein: CASSLIHSGLAKNIQYF.

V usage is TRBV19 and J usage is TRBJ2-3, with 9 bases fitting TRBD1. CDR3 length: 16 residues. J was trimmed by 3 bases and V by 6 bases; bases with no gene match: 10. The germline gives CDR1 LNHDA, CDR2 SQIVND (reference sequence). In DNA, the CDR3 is TGTGCCAGTAGAACCTTACCGGGACAGGGTACAGATACGCAGTATTTT. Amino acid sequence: CASRTLPGQGTDTQYF.

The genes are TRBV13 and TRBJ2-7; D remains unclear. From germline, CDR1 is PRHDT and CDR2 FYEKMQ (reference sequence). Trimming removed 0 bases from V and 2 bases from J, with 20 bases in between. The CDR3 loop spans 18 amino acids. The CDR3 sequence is CASSLGDVGSVLPYEQYF. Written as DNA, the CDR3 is TGTGCCAGCAGCTTAGGGGACGTTGGGTCAGTCCTTCCCTACGAGCAGTACTTC.

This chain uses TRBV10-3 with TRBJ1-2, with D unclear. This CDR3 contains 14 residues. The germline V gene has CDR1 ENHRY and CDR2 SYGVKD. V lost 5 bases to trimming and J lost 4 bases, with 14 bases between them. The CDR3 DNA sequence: TGTGCCATCAGTAAAGGGTCGGGTTCCTATGGCTACACCTTC. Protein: CAISKGSGSYGYTF.

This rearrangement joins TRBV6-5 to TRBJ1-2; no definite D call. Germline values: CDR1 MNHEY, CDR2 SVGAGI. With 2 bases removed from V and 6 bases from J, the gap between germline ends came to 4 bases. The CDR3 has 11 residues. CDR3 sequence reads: CASSYGHGYTF. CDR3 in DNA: TGTGCCAGCAGTTACGGGCATGGCTACACCTTC.

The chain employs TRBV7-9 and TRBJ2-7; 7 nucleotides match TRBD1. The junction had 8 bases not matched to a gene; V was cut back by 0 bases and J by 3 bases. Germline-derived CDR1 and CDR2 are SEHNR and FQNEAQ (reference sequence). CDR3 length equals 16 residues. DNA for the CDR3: TGTGCCAGCAGCTTAGCAGGGTGGGGACAGAGCTACGAGCAGTACTTC. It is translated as CASSLAGWGQSYEQYF.

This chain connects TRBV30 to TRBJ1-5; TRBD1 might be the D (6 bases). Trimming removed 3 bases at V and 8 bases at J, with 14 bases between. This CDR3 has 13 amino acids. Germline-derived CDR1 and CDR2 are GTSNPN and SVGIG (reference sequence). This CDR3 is CAWSQGGEKPQHF. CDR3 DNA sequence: TGTGCCTGGAGCCAAGGGGGGGAGAAGCCCCAGCATTTT.

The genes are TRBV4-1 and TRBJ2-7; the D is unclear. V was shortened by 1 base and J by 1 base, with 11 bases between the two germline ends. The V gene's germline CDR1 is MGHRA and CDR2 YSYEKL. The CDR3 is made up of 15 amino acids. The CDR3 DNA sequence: TGCGCCAGCAGCCAAGCAGTCACACTATCCTACGAGCAGTACTTC. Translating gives CASSQAVTLSYEQYF.

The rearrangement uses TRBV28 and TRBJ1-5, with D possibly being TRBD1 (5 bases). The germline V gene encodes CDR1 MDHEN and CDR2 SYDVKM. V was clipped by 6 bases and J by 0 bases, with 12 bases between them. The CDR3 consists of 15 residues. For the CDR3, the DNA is TGTGCCAGCAGGGGGGTCGGGGTTAGCAATCAGCCCCAGCATTTT. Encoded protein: CASRGVGVSNQPQHF.

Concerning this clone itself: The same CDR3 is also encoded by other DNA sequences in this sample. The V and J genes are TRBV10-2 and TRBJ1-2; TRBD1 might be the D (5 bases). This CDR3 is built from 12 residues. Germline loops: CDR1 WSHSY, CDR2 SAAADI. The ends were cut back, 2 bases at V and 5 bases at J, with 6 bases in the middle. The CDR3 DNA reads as TGCGCCAGCAGTGAGCAGGGTTATGGCTACACCTTC. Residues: CASSEQGYGYTF.

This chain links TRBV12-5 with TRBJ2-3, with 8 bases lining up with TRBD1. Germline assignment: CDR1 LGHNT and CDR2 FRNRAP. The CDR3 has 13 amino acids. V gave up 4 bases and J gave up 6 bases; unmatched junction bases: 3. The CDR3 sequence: CASGWTGFDTQYF. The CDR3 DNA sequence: TGTGCTAGTGGTTGGACAGGGTTTGATACGCAGTATTTT.

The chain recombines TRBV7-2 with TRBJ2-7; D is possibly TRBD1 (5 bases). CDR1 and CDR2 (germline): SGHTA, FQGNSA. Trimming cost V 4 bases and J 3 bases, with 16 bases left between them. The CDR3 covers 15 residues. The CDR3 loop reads CASSSDRAGHYEQYF. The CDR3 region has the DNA TGTGCCAGCAGCTCGGATAGGGCAGGGCACTACGAGCAGTACTTC.

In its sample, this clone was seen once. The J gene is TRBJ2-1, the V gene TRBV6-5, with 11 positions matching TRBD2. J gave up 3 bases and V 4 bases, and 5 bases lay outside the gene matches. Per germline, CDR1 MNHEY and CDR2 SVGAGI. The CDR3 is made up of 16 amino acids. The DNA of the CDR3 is TGTGCCAGCAGTTCCCTTCTAGCGGGGGGCTACAATGAGCAGTTCTTC. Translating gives CASSSLLAGGYNEQFF.

The CDR3 reads CASSSRTGSSIYEQYF. CDR3 in DNA: TGTGCCAGTAGTTCGAGGACAGGGTCGAGCATATACGAGCAGTACTTC. This rearrangement joins TRBV19 to TRBJ2-7, with TRBD1 identical over 8 bases. Germline lookup yields CDR1 LNHDA and CDR2 SQIVND (reference sequence). This CDR3 contains 16 residues. Unmatched junction bases numbered 13, after V lost 5 bases and J lost 4 bases.

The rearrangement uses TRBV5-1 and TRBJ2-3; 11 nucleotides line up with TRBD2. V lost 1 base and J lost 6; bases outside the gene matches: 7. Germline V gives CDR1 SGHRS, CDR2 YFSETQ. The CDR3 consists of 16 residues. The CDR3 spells CASSLILAGDLDTQYF. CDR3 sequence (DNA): TGCGCCAGCAGCTTGATACTAGCGGGAGATTTGGATACGCAGTATTTT.

This CDR3 is CASRLKEGRNYGYTF. The CDR3, as DNA: TGTGCCAGCAGGCTTAAAGAAGGGCGGAACTATGGCTACACCTTC. The rearrangement links TRBV7-9 to TRBJ1-2; no reliable D call. V shed 6 bases and J shed 2 bases, with 16 bases lying between them. The V gene's germline CDR1 is SEHNR and CDR2 FQNEAQ (reference sequence). The CDR3 has 15 amino acids.

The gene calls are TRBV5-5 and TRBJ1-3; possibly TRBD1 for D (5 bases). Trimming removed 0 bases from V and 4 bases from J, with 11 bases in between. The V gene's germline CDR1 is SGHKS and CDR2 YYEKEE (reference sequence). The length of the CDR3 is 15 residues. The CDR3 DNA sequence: TGTGCCAGCAGCTTGGACGGGGGATCCGGAAACACCATATATTTT. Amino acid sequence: CASSLDGGSGNTIYF.

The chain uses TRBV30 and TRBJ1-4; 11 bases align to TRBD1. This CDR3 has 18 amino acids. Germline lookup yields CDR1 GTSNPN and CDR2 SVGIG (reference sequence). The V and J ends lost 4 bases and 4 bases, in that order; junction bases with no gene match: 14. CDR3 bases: TGTGCCTGGAAAAAACTTCCCGGGACAGGGGGTATTAATGAAAAACTGTTTTTT. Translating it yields CAWKKLPGTGGINEKLFF.

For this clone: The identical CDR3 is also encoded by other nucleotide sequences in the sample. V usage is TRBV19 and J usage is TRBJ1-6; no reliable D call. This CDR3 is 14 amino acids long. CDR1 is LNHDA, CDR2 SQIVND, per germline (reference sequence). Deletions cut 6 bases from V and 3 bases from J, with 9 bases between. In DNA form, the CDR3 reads TGTGCCAGTAGCGAGCGGGACTATAATTCACCCCTCCACTTT. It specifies CASSERDYNSPLHF.

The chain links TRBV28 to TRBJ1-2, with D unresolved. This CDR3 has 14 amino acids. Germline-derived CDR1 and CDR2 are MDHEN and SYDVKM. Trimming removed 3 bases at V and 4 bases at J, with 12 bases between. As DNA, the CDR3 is TGTGCCAGCAGTTTGGTGTCGGCAGTCTATGGCTACACCTTC. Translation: CASSLVSAVYGYTF.

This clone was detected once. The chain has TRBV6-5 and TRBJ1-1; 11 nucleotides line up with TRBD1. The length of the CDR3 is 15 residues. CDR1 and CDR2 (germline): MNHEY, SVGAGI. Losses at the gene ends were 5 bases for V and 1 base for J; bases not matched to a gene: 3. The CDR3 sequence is CASSRTGGTNTEAFF. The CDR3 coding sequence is TGTGCCAGCAGTCGGACAGGGGGCACGAACACTGAAGCTTTCTTT.